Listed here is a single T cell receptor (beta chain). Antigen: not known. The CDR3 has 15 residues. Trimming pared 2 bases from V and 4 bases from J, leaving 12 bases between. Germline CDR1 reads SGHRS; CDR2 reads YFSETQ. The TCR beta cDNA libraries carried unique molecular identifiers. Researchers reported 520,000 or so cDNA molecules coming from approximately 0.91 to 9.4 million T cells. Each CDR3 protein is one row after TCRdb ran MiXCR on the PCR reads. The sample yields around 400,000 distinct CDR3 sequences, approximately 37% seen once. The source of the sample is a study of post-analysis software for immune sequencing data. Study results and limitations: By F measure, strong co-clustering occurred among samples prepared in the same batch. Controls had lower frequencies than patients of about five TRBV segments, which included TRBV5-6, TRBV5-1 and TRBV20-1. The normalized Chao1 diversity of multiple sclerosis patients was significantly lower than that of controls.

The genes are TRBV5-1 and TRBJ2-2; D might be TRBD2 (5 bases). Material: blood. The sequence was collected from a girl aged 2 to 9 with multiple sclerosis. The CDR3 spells CASSLLTSPTGELFF. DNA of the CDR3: TGCGCCAGCAGCTTACTCACTAGTCCCACCGGGGAGCTGTTTTTT. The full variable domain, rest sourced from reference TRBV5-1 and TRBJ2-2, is KAGVTQTPRYLIKTRGQQVTLSCSPISGHRSVSWYQQTPGQGLQFLFEYFSETQRNKGNFPGRFSGRQFSNSRSEMNVSTLELGDSALYLCASSLLTSPTGELFFGEGSRLTVL.